One and the same sample provided the 32 T cell receptor beta chains below, sequenced in a study of immune cell composition in non-small cell lung cancer. The table came from immunoSEQ multiplex PCR; TCRdb's copy has only in-frame clones and leaves some out. The sample includes about 10,000 clones, around 62% seen only once; the top ten take 8.9%. Sample: lung tumor tissue. Receptors were obtained from a human donor with non-small cell lung cancer.

The chain couples TRBV6-5 to TRBJ2-7, with D perhaps matching TRBD1 (6 bases). Trimming left V 6 bases short and J 2 bases short, with 8 bases between. The germline V gene has CDR1 MNHEY and CDR2 SVGAGI. The CDR3 length is 12 residues. The DNA for the CDR3 is TGTGCCAGCAGCAGGGGAACCTACGAGCAGTACTTC. It encodes CASSRGTYEQYF.

A few counts support this clone. This chain uses TRBV7-9 with TRBJ1-6; no definite D call. Trimming took off 5 bases at V and 5 bases at J, with 10 bases between the two ends. Germline V gene data show CDR1 as SEHNR and CDR2 as FQNEAQ (reference sequence). The CDR3 has 14 amino acids. The CDR3 DNA reads TGTGCCAGCAGCCCGGGGAGCCATAATTCACCCCTCCACTTT. This codes for CASSPGSHNSPLHF.

The J gene is TRBJ1-5, the V gene TRBV28; D is possibly TRBD1 (5 bases). The CDR3 extends over 15 amino acids. With 5 bases removed from V and 3 bases from J, the gap between germline ends came to 14 bases. CDR1 and CDR2 from the germline V gene are MDHEN and SYDVKM. CDR3 sequence (DNA): TGTGCCAGCAGTCGCGCGGGGGGATCCAATCAGCCCCAGCATTTT. Its protein product is CASSRAGGSNQPQHF.

By its share, this clone is medium-sized. The chain has TRBV30 and TRBJ2-2; weak D call: TRBD2 (6 bases). The length of the CDR3 is 14 residues. V was trimmed by 2 bases and J by 7 bases, leaving 14 bases between them. The germline V gene has CDR1 GTSNPN and CDR2 SVGIG (reference sequence). The CDR3 is CAWSPGLQIGELFF. The CDR3 DNA follows: TGTGCCTGGAGTCCGGGACTCCAAATCGGGGAGCTGTTTTTT.

The chain uses TRBV28 and TRBJ1-1, with D tentatively TRBD1 (6 bases). The CDR3 contains 14 residues. Trimming cost V 5 bases and J 1 base, with 11 bases left between them. Germline CDR1 reads MDHEN; CDR2 reads SYDVKM. CDR3 coding DNA: TGTGCCAGCAGTCGGAGGGGGGCGAACACTGAAGCTTTCTTT. Amino acids: CASSRRGANTEAFF.

The chain has TRBV2 and TRBJ1-4; 9 bases are shared with TRBD1. Germline V gene lookup returns CDR1 SNHLY and CDR2 FYNNEI. V lost 3 bases and J lost 8; bases outside the gene matches: 13. The CDR3 spans 17 residues. CDR3 amino acids: CASSDGATGGAREKLFF. In DNA form, the CDR3 reads TGTGCCAGCAGTGATGGGGCTACAGGGGGCGCAAGGGAAAAACTGTTTTTT.

The V and J genes are TRBV7-2 and TRBJ1-4, with 7 bases fitting TRBD1. In germline, CDR1 is SGHTA, CDR2 FQGNSA. J gave up 6 bases and V 4 bases, and 8 bases lay outside the gene matches. CDR3 length: 15 amino acids. CDR3 bases: TGTGCCAGCAGCTCATACACCGGACAGGATGAAAAACTGTTTTTT. This sequence encodes CASSSYTGQDEKLFF.

This clone has just a few counts. V and J are TRBV29-1 and TRBJ2-3; D is possibly TRBD1 (6 bases). The CDR3 is 14 residues long. Germline CDR1 reads SQVTM; CDR2 reads ANQGSEA. The V end lost 5 bases, the J end lost 4 bases, and 16 bases lay between the germline ends. The CDR3 reads CSVSGSGAADTQYF. The CDR3 DNA sequence: TGCAGCGTTTCAGGTTCAGGGGCCGCAGATACGCAGTATTTT.

The V gene is TRBV6-1, the J gene TRBJ1-5, with TRBD1 matching 8 bases. In germline, CDR1 is MNHNS, CDR2 SASEGT. This CDR3 has 18 amino acids. With 3 bases clipped from V and 0 bases from J, the junction kept 10 bases outside the gene matches. The DNA for the CDR3 is TGTGCCAGCAGTGACTACATACCGGGACAGGATAGCAATCAGCCCCAGCATTTT. Its translation: CASSDYIPGQDSNQPQHF.

The chain joins TRBV6-5 to TRBJ2-7; maybe TRBD2 (6 bases). Germline assignment: CDR1 MNHEY and CDR2 SVGAGI. This CDR3 has 15 amino acids. Trimming pared 2 bases from V and 6 bases from J, leaving 17 bases between. The CDR3 sequence is CASSYVGLGGVEQYF. The CDR3 nucleotides are TGTGCCAGCAGTTACGTCGGACTCGGCGGGGTCGAGCAGTACTTC.

V usage is TRBV28 and J usage is TRBJ1-2; unclear D gene. Germline CDR1 MDHEN, CDR2 SYDVKM. V was trimmed by 2 bases and J by 1 base, leaving 11 bases between them. This CDR3 has 15 residues. The CDR3 sequence: CASSLTSGFNYGYTF. DNA of the CDR3: TGTGCCAGCAGTTTAACTTCGGGCTTTAACTATGGCTACACCTTC.

The V call is TRBV5-6, the J call TRBJ1-2; D remains unclear. Per germline, CDR1 SGHDT and CDR2 YYEEEE. The CDR3 is made up of 13 amino acids. The germline V and J ends were trimmed by 0 bases and 2 bases, with 5 bases remaining between them. This CDR3 is CASSLGRNYGYTF. CDR3 bases: TGTGCCAGCAGCTTGGGAAGGAACTATGGCTACACCTTC.

The rearrangement links TRBV4-3 to TRBJ2-3; D is possibly TRBD2 (6 bases). The germline CDR1 and CDR2 sequences are LGHNA and YSLEER. The CDR3 contains 14 residues. The V and J ends lost 4 bases and 2 bases respectively, with 10 bases between them. In DNA, the CDR3 is TGCGCCAGCAGCCTGGGGGGATTCACAGATACGCAGTATTTT. Its translation is CASSLGGFTDTQYF.

The V call is TRBV5-1, the J call TRBJ2-3; the match to TRBD1 covers 8 bases. Germline values: CDR1 SGHRS, CDR2 YFSETQ. Germline trimming cut 4 bases from V and 0 bases from J; bases unmatched to any gene: 4. The CDR3 is made up of 15 amino acids. The CDR3 here is CASSPGGQSTDTQYF. The CDR3 DNA sequence: TGCGCCAGCAGCCCAGGGGGCCAAAGCACAGATACGCAGTATTTT. Based on the CDR3 plus reference TRBV5-1 and TRBJ2-3, the full variable domain is KAGVTQTPRYLIKTRGQQVTLSCSPISGHRSVSWYQQTPGQGLQFLFEYFSETQRNKGNFPGRFSGRQFSNSRSEMNVSTLELGDSALYLCASSPGGQSTDTQYFGPGTRLTVL.

In its sample, this clone was seen a few times. The chain couples TRBV7-9 to TRBJ2-6; the match to TRBD1 covers 7 bases. The V segment lost 2 bases and the J segment 2 bases; nucleotides outside the gene matches: 3. Germline CDR1 and CDR2: SEHNR and FQNEAQ (reference sequence). The CDR3 is 16 amino acids. In nucleotides, the CDR3 is TGTGCCAGCAGCTTAATACAGGGGACTGGGGCCAACGTCCTGACTTTC. Amino acid sequence: CASSLIQGTGANVLTF.

The chain has TRBV6-5 and TRBJ1-2; D is ambiguous. CDR1 and CDR2 (germline): MNHEY, SVGAGI. The CDR3 consists of 12 residues. V dropped 6 bases and J dropped 1 base, with 6 bases sitting between them. DNA for the CDR3: TGTGCCAGCAGCCCGAGTAACTATGGCTACACCTTC. This sequence encodes CASSPSNYGYTF.

The CDR3 DNA follows: TGTGCCAGCAGCTTTAGTCGAGTGGGTGGGGCCAACGTCCTGACTTTC. Translation gives CASSFSRVGGANVLTF. The gene calls are TRBV5-6 and TRBJ2-6; D is ambiguous. The CDR3 has 16 amino acids. Germline V gives CDR1 SGHDT, CDR2 YYEEEE. V shed 2 bases and J shed 3 bases, with 12 bases lying between them.

The chain links TRBV7-9 to TRBJ1-1; no clear D gene. Between the trimmed V and J ends, which lost 5 bases and 5 bases, there was a span of 9 bases. The CDR3 is made up of 12 amino acids. The V gene's germline CDR1 is SEHNR and CDR2 FQNEAQ (reference sequence). DNA for the CDR3: TGTGCCAGCAGCAGAGAGAGTACTGAAGCTTTCTTT. It codes for CASSRESTEAFF.

J is TRBJ2-3 and V is TRBV27; D not resolved. The CDR3 has 15 residues. V was pared by 3 bases and J by 0 bases, with 10 bases between. The germline CDR1 and CDR2 sequences are MNHEY and SMNVEV (reference sequence). This chain's CDR3 is CASSFRVVSTDTQYF. The CDR3 DNA reads as TGTGCCAGCAGTTTTCGTGTTGTGAGCACAGATACGCAGTATTTT.

This clone was observed once. The chain joins TRBV6-1 to TRBJ1-5; D uncertain. CDR3 length: 15 residues. From germline, CDR1 is MNHNS and CDR2 SASEGT. Deletions cut 6 bases from V and 0 bases from J, with 12 bases between. CDR3 residues: CASRTSGYSNQPQHF. Here the CDR3 DNA reads TGTGCCAGCAGGACATCGGGGTATAGCAATCAGCCCCAGCATTTT.

This clone turned up a few times. V usage is TRBV7-8 and J usage is TRBJ1-2; TRBD1 matches at 7 bases. From germline, CDR1 is SGHVS and CDR2 FQNEAQ. V lost 3 bases, J lost 4 bases, and 5 bases stayed unmatched. There are 14 residues in the CDR3. Here the CDR3 reads CASSFSQGGYGYTF. The CDR3 DNA is TGTGCCAGCAGCTTTTCCCAGGGGGGCTATGGCTACACCTTC.

This rearrangement joins TRBV25-1 to TRBJ2-3; D may be TRBD2 (7 bases). Germline CDR1 MGHDK, CDR2 SYGVNS. The CDR3 is 18 amino acids. Trimming took 2 bases from V and 5 from J, leaving 23 bases between them. The CDR3 loop reads CASSETMWGGARLDTQYF. As DNA, the CDR3 is TGTGCCAGCAGTGAAACGATGTGGGGGGGGGCCCGTTTAGATACGCAGTATTTT.

V is TRBV5-1 and J is TRBJ2-3; 8 bases are a match to TRBD1. Looked up from germline, CDR1 is SGHRS and CDR2 is YFSETQ. With V trimmed by 3 bases and J by 1 base, 7 bases remained unmatched. The length of the CDR3 is 16 residues. The CDR3 DNA reads as TGCGCCAGCAGCTCCCCAGGGGGCGCGGGCACAGATACGCAGTATTTT. Its protein product is CASSSPGGAGTDTQYF.

This chain links TRBV11-3 with TRBJ1-2; TRBD1 matches at 7 bases. The V and J ends lost 2 bases and 4 bases, in that order; junction bases with no gene match: 7. Germline V gene lookup returns CDR1 SGHNT and CDR2 YENEEA. The CDR3 extends over 15 amino acids. This chain's CDR3 is CASSLHRDRTYGYTF. The DNA of the CDR3 is TGTGCCAGCAGCTTACACCGGGACAGAACCTATGGCTACACCTTC. The whole variable domain, filled in from reference TRBV11-3 and TRBJ1-2, reads EAGVVQSPRYKIIEKKQPVAFWCNPISGHNTLYWYLQNLGQGPELLIRYENEEAVDDSQLPKDRFSAERLKGVDSTLKIQPAELGDSAVYLCASSLHRDRTYGYTFGSGTRLTVV.

This clone was seen more than once but under ten times. The chain uses TRBV21-1 and TRBJ1-2; TRBD1, the table's D call, lacks a check against the DNA. TRBV21-1 is an annotated pseudogene. The CDR3 is made up of 12 amino acids. The CDR3 DNA is TGTGCCAGCAGCTCTACAGGGTTCGGCTACACCTTC. As protein: CASSSTGFGYTF.

The chain combines TRBV7-2 with TRBJ1-2, with TRBD1 matching over 8 bases. The CDR3 spans 13 residues. Germline V gene data show CDR1 as SGHTA and CDR2 as FQGNSA. V gave up 1 base and J gave up 7 bases; unmatched junction bases: 2. As DNA, the CDR3 is TGTGCCAGCAGCTTAGACAGGGGGTCTGGCTACACCTTC. Translation gives CASSLDRGSGYTF.

This clone was counted a few times. The chain uses TRBV6-4 and TRBJ1-5; D call uncertain. Germline CDR1 MRHNA, CDR2 SNTAGT. The V and J ends lost 5 bases and 0 bases respectively, with 17 bases between them. The length of the CDR3 is 17 residues. The CDR3 spells CASSLRQGGYSNQPQHF. CDR3 in DNA: TGTGCCAGCAGTCTTAGGCAAGGAGGTTATAGCAATCAGCCCCAGCATTTT.

This chain uses TRBV14 with TRBJ1-2; D is unresolved. V was pared by 0 bases and J by 5 bases, with 7 bases between. The CDR3 extends over 13 amino acids. Germline values: CDR1 SGHDN, CDR2 FVKESK. CDR3 sequence reads: CASSQDLRYGYTF. In DNA, the CDR3 is TGTGCCAGCAGCCAAGATCTACGTTATGGCTACACCTTC.

The chain has TRBV18 and TRBJ1-3, with D unclear. This CDR3 is built from 16 residues. With 2 bases removed from V and 2 bases from J, the gap between germline ends came to 13 bases. Germline CDR1 KGHSH, CDR2 LQKENI. The CDR3 region has the DNA TGTGCCAGCTCACCAGTGCCAACCGGAGCTGGAAACACCATATATTTT. This sequence encodes CASSPVPTGAGNTIYF. The full variable domain, with the rest looked up from reference TRBV18 and TRBJ1-3, is NAGVMQNPRHLVRRRGQEARLRCSPMKGHSHVYWYRQLPEEGLKFMVYLQKENIIDESGMPKERFSAEFPKEGPSILRIQQVVRGDSAAYFCASSPVPTGAGNTIYFGEGSWLTVV.

V is TRBV27 and J is TRBJ1-2; TRBD1 is a possible D gene (6 bases). Trimming removed 3 bases from V and 4 bases from J, with 15 bases in between. The CDR3 runs to 15 residues. CDR1 is MNHEY, CDR2 SMNVEV, per germline (reference sequence). DNA for the CDR3: TGTGCCAGCAGTTTTTCGGGGGGCAAAGGCTATGGCTACACCTTC. Its protein product is CASSFSGGKGYGYTF.

This clone was picked up a small number of times. The V gene is TRBV11-3, the J gene TRBJ2-7; D is uncertain. The germline CDR1 and CDR2 sequences are SGHNT and YENEEA. V shed 5 bases and J shed 1 base, with 6 bases lying between them. The CDR3 sequence is 12 residues long. CDR3 amino acids: CASSLRSYEQYF. CDR3 sequence (DNA): TGTGCCAGCAGCCTGAGATCCTACGAGCAGTACTTC.

The chain carries TRBV27 and TRBJ2-5, with D uncertain. In germline, CDR1 is MNHEY, CDR2 SMNVEV (reference sequence). Trimming took off 3 bases at V and 5 bases at J, with 16 bases between the two ends. CDR3 size: 15 residues. The CDR3 region has the DNA TGTGCCAGCAGTTTGACGCTAGGCGCGTGGGAGACCCAGTACTTC. It codes for CASSLTLGAWETQYF.